The clone carrying this TCR beta chain was counted ten times or more. The antigen remains unidentified. Preparing the TCRbeta library involved the use of unique molecular identifiers. TCRdb re-called the PCR reads through MiXCR, storing one row per CDR3 protein. This table holds about 140,000 distinct CDR3 sequences, about 9% found once. Looked up from germline, CDR1 is ENHRY and CDR2 is SYGVKD. V lost 3 bases, J lost 3 bases, and 5 bases lay in between. The CDR3 runs to 12 residues. The sample belongs to a study of T-cell reconstitution after alpha-beta-depleted transplantation in children. Whole-study findings and limits: One year after transplant, T-cell counts and diversity came mostly from newly produced T cells. The origin of alpha-beta T cells about two months after transplant was reportedly several hundred expanded graft clones. Surviving thymic progenitors and recipient T cells were the source of high TCRbeta diversity at day 60 in some patients.

The chain carries TRBV10-3 and TRBJ1-2, with D unclear. The receptor comes from a female patient between 2 and 10 years old who had a stem cell transplant for congenital amegakaryocytic thrombocytopenia, so the T cells may come from the graft donor. The source was PBMCs, mostly from graft donor cells, collected 180 days after TCRalphabeta/CD19-depleted stem cell transplant. CDR3 loop: CAISDGDYGYTF. As DNA, the CDR3 is TGTGCCATCAGTGACGGAGACTATGGCTACACCTTC.